This T cell receptor (beta chain) was identified in a study of blood T cell repertoires in COVID-19. The length of the CDR3 is 17 residues. Germline CDR1 is SGHKS and CDR2 is YYEKEE (reference sequence). V lost 2 bases and J lost 7; bases outside the gene matches: 12. Participant age was roughly 18 to 89 years, and participants resided in fewer than 30 US areas. Cohort 3 recovered donors had two negative PCRs, clearance, or symptom resolution. Under the authors' procedure: Reference gene primer amplification gave estimated nucleated cell counts. The data were produced by immunoSEQ multiplex PCR, yet TCRdb's version contains in-frame clones alone and is incomplete. From that table come the V and J calls and clone size; the DNA was used to work out D and trimming. The sample includes 500,000 or so clones, about 85% of them seen just once.

This clonotype was obtained from a woman younger than 30 who had recovered from COVID-19. The gene calls are TRBV5-5 and TRBJ2-2, with 9 positions matching TRBD1. Sequencing was done on a sample of PBMCs or T cells enriched from blood (not recorded which). The CDR3 here is CASSFRTTGGPFGELFF. CDR3 in DNA: TGTGCCAGCAGCTTTAGGACTACAGGGGGCCCGTTCGGGGAGCTGTTTTTT.